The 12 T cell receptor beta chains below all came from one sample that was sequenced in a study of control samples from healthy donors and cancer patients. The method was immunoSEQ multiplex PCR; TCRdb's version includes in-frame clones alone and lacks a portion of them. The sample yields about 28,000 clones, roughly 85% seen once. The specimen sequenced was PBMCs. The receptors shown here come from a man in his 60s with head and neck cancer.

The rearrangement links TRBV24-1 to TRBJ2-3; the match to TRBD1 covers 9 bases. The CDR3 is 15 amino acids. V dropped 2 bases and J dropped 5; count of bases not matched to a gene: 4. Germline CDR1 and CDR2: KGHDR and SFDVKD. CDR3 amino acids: CATSDSGTGLDTQYF. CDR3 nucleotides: TGTGCCACCAGTGATTCCGGGACAGGGTTAGATACGCAGTATTTT.

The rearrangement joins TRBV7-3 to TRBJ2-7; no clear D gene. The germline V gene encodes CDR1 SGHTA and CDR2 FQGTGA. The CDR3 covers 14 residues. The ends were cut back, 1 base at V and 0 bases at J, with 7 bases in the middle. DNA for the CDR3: TGTGCCAGCAGCTTAAGCGGTTCCTCCTACGAGCAGTACTTC. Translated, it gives CASSLSGSSYEQYF.

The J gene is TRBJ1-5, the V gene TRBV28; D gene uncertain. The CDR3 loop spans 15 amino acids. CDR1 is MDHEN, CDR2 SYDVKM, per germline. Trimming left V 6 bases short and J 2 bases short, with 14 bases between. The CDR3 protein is CASSGGREGNQPQHF. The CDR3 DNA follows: TGTGCCAGCAGCGGCGGGAGGGAAGGCAATCAGCCCCAGCATTTT. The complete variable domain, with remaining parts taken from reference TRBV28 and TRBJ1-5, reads DVKVTQSSRYLVKRTGEKVFLECVQDMDHENMFWYRQDPGLGLRLIYFSYDVKMKEKGDIPEGYSVSREKKERFSLILESASTNQTSMYLCASSGGREGNQPQHFGDGTRLSIL.

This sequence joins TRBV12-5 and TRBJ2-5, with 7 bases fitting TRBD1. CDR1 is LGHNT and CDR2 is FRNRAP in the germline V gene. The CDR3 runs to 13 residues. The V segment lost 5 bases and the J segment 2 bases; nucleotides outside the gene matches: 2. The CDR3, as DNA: TGTGCTAGTGGTCTGGGACAGCAAGAGACCCAGTACTTC. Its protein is CASGLGQQETQYF.

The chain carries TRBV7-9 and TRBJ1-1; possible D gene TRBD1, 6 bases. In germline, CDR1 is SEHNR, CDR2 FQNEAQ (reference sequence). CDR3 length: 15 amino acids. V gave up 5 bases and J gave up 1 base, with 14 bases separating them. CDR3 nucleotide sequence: TGTGCCAGCAGCCCTACCCTAGGGGGGAACACTGAAGCTTTCTTT. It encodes CASSPTLGGNTEAFF.

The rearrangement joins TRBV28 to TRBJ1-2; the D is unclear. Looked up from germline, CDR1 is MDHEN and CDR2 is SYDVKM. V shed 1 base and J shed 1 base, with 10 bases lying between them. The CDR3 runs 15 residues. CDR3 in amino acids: CASSLSLGNNYGYTF. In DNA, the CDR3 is TGTGCCAGCAGTTTATCGCTCGGAAATAACTATGGCTACACCTTC.

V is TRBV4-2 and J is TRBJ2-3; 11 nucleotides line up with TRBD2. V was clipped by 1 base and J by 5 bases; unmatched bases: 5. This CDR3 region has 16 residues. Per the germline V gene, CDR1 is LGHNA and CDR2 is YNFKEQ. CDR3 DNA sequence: TGTGCCAGCAGCCAAGTAGCGGGAGGGCCTGTAGATACGCAGTATTTT. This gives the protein CASSQVAGGPVDTQYF.

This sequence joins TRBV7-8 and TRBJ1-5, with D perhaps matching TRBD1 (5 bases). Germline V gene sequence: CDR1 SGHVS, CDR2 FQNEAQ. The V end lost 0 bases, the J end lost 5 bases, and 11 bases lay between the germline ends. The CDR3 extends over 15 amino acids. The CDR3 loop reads CASSLAPTGYQPQHF. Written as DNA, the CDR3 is TGTGCCAGCAGCTTAGCACCAACAGGTTATCAGCCCCAGCATTTT.

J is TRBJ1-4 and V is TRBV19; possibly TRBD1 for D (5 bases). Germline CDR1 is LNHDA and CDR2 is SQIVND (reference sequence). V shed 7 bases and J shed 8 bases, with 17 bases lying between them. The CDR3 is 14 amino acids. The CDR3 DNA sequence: TGTGCCAGTACTTCCCGGGGGATGGGGGAAAAACTGTTTTTT. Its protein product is CASTSRGMGEKLFF.

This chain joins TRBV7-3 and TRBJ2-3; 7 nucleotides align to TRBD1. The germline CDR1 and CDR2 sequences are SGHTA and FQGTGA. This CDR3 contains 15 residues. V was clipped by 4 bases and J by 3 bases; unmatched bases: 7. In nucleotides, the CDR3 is TGTGCCAGCAGCTCCACAGGGGTTCGAACAGATACGCAGTATTTT. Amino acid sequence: CASSSTGVRTDTQYF.

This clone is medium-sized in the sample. CDR3 region: CASSIATFVSDGYTF. The CDR3 DNA is TGTGCCAGTAGTATCGCGACATTTGTCTCAGATGGCTACACCTTC. The chain recombines TRBV19 with TRBJ1-2, with D hard to call. The germline V gene has CDR1 LNHDA and CDR2 SQIVND (reference sequence). Trimming took off 3 bases at V and 6 bases at J, with 17 bases between the two ends. This CDR3 has 15 residues.

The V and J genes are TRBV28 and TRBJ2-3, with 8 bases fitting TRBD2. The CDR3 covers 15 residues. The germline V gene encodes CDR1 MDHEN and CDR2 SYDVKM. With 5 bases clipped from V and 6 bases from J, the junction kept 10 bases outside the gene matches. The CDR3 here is CASSLGAGGVDTQYF. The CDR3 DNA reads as TGTGCCAGCAGTCTGGGGGCGGGAGGTGTGGATACGCAGTATTTT.